One and the same sample provided the 2 T cell receptor beta chains below, sequenced in a study of blood T cell repertoires in COVID-19. Method: immunoSEQ multiplex PCR; TCRdb's copy keeps in-frame clones and lacks some. The sample carries over 250,000 clones, about 92% recorded once. Sequencing input: PBMCs or T cells enriched from blood (not recorded which). These receptors all stem from a man aged 55 to 69 who had recovered from COVID-19.

V usage is TRBV2 and J usage is TRBJ1-6; D is uncertain. This CDR3 contains 16 residues. Looked up from germline, CDR1 is SNHLY and CDR2 is FYNNEI. The germline V and J ends were trimmed by 7 bases and 0 bases, with 13 bases remaining between them. The CDR3 region is CASTGPRASYNSPLHF. CDR3 sequence (DNA): TGTGCCAGCACTGGACCGCGGGCCTCCTATAATTCACCCCTCCACTTT.

This chain uses TRBV14 with TRBJ1-2; possible D gene TRBD1, 6 bases. Germline V gene lookup returns CDR1 SGHDN and CDR2 FVKESK. The CDR3 loop spans 16 amino acids. Trimming took off 0 bases at V and 7 bases at J, with 18 bases between the two ends. CDR3 sequence (DNA): TGTGCCAGCAGCCAAGATTACTGGGGGCCTTATGGTGGCTACACCTTC. It encodes CASSQDYWGPYGGYTF.